This T cell receptor (beta chain) comes out of a study of low-dose radiotherapy and immunotherapy resistance in tumors. Across the whole study: The drug cyclophosphamide was given into a vein at 200 mg/m2 every two weeks, one day before radiation and immunotherapy.

TCR amplification ran 20 PCR cycles using constant-region and V-primer adapter primers. TCRdb reanalysed the reads using MiXCR and keeps one entry per CDR3 protein. The sample lists approximately 52,000 distinct CDR3 sequences, around a third seen once, with over 7% in the top ten. Noted time point: after trial treatment. Sample treatment: LDRT plus nivolumab, ipilimumab, low-dose cyclophosphamide and aspirin (RACIN trial). Along with nivolumab and ipilimumab, donors received aspirin, low-dose cyclophosphamide and low-dose radiotherapy. Germline assignment: CDR1 MDHEN and CDR2 SYDVKM. This CDR3 region has 13 residues. The V and J ends lost 5 bases and 7 bases, in that order; junction bases with no gene match: 5. This clonotype is medium-sized (0.01 to 0.1%) by share.

The input for sequencing was PBMCs, taken after low-dose radiotherapy plus immunotherapy. The clonotype was recovered from a male donor with rectosigmoid adenocarcinoma. The genes are TRBV28 and TRBJ1-2; 9 bases align to TRBD1. Here the CDR3 reads CASSPSTGGGYTF. The CDR3, as DNA: TGTGCCAGCAGTCCGTCGACAGGGGGTGGCTACACCTTC.